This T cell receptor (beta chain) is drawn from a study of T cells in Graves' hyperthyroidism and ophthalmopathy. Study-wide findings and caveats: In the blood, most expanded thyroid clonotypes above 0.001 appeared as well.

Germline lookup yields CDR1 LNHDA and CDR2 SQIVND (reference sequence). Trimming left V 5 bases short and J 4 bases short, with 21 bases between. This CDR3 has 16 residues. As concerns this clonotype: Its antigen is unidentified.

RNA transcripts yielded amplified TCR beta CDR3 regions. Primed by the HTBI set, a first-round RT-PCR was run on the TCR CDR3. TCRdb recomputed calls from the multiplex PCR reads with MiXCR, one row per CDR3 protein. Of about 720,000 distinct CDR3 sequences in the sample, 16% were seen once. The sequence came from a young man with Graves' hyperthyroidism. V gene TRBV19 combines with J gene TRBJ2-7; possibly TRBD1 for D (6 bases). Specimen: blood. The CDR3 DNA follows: TGTGCCAGTAGTGACGGGACACCCGAAGATTTGTACGAGCAGTACTTC. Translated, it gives CASSDGTPEDLYEQYF.